A selection of T cell receptor beta chains follows, all from one sample in a study of metastatic and nonmetastatic thyroid tumors. With MiXCR, TCRdb reprocessed the PCR reads. The sample shows about 15,000 clones, 20% to 25% of them seen only once. What was sequenced was adjacent normal tissue. The receptors were gathered from a female donor with papillary thyroid cancer or a benign thyroid nodule (not recorded which). Some clones in this sample may be carry-over from other donors' samples. CDR3s include the opening cysteine and the closing phenylalanine or tryptophan. D genes are given only for firm matches. A row's size may be missing; if present it is once, few, many or a size class.

j_gene	v_gene	d_gene	abundance	CDR3nt	CDR3aa
TRBJ1-5	TRBV20-1	TRBD1	NA	TGCAGTGCTAGGCAAGGAGGGACAGGTGTTGGTCAGCCCCAGCATTTT	CSARQGGTGVGQPQHF
TRBJ2-7	TRBV12-3/TRBV12-4	NA	few	TGTGCCAGCAGTCCTTCCCAGGGGAGGGAGCAGTACTTC	CASSPSQGREQYF
TRBJ2-1	TRBV20-1	TRBD2	NA	TGCAGTGCAGGGACTAGCGGCTATTGGAATGAGCAGTTCTTC	CSAGTSGYWNEQFF
TRBJ1-2	TRBV7-6	NA	many	TGTGCCAGCACCTCCGGGACGGGAAACTATGGCTACACCTTC	CASTSGTGNYGYTF
TRBJ2-7	TRBV28	TRBD1	many	TGTGCCAGCAGTCCCTATGGTGGACAGGGGTACGAGCAGTACTTC	CASSPYGGQGYEQYF
TRBJ1-3	TRBV5-1	NA	few	TGCGCCAGCAGCTTGGTGCCGGGAGCTGGAAACACCATATATTTT	CASSLVPGAGNTIYF
TRBJ2-3	TRBV30	TRBD2	NA	TGTGCCTGGAGTGATAGCGGGTGGGGAGATACGCAGTATTTT	CAWSDSGWGDTQYF
TRBJ2-1	TRBV28	NA	many	TGTGCCAGCAGCCCCGACTCCTCCCTCTACAATGAGCAGTTCTTC	CASSPDSSLYNEQFF
TRBJ2-3	TRBV7-6	TRBD1	NA	TGTGCCAGCAGCTTCGGGACAGCCAACATAGATACGCAGTATTTT	CASSFGTANIDTQYF
TRBJ1-1	TRBV18	NA	once	TGTGCCAGCTCACCACAGGGAAGGCCGAACACTGAAGCTTTCTTT	CASSPQGRPNTEAFF
TRBJ2-7	TRBV6-1	NA	few	TGTGCCAGCCAGTTGGGGGATTCAGCTAACGAGCAGTACTTC	CASQLGDSANEQYF
TRBJ1-1	TRBV12-3/TRBV12-4	NA	few	TGTGCCAGCAGTTTCGGCAGGGGCACTGAAGCTTTCTTT	CASSFGRGTEAFF
TRBJ1-2	TRBV3-1	NA	NA	TGTGCCAGCAGCCAAGCCCCCAGGCCCCTGCAGGGGTTCGGTGATGGCTACACCTTC	CASSQAPRPLQGFGDGYTF
TRBJ2-2	TRBV27	NA	few	TGTGCCAGCAGTTCATACGAGGCTCGAAACACCGGGGAGCTGTTTTTT	CASSSYEARNTGELFF
TRBJ1-2	TRBV9	TRBD1	few	TGTGCCAGCAAGGGGACAGGGAGCTATGGCTACACCTTC	CASKGTGSYGYTF
TRBJ2-7	TRBV6-2/TRBV6-3	TRBD1	many	TGTGCCAGCAATGACAGGGCGGAGCAGTACTTC	CASNDRAEQYF
TRBJ2-1	TRBV11-2	TRBD2	few	TGTGCCAGCAGCTTAGGGGGGACTAGTAGGAACAATGAGCAGTTCTTC	CASSLGGTSRNNEQFF
TRBJ1-3	TRBV20-1	NA	NA	TGCAGTGCTAGAGAGGGTATCGTCGCTGGAAACACCATATATTTT	CSAREGIVAGNTIYF
TRBJ2-7	TRBV20-1	TRBD2	NA	TGCAGTGCTAGAGACCAGACTAGCAGCTACGAGCAGTACTTC	CSARDQTSSYEQYF
TRBJ2-1	TRBV2	TRBD2	NA	TGTGCCAGCAGGTTAGCGGGAGGGGCTACGGAAGGGCAGTTCTTC	CASRLAGGATEGQFF
TRBJ1-2	TRBV12-5	NA	few	TGTGCTAGTGGTCCGACGGAGAACTATGGCTACACCTTC	CASGPTENYGYTF
TRBJ1-6	TRBV5-4	NA	few	TGTGCCAGCAGCTTGGTGGAGGCCCCTTATAATTCACCCCTCCACTTT	CASSLVEAPYNSPLHF
TRBJ2-3	TRBV13	TRBD2	NA	TGTGCCAGCAGCCCGGGACTAGCGGGCACAGATACGCAGTATTTT	CASSPGLAGTDTQYF
TRBJ2-1	TRBV6-1	NA	many	TGTGCCAGCAGTGAACGGGGCGGGGGCACCTACAATGAGCAGTTCTTC	CASSERGGGTYNEQFF
TRBJ2-7	TRBV13	NA	many	TGTGCCAGCAGCACATTAGGTTCCTCGGGGGCATCCTACGAGCAGTACTTC	CASSTLGSSGASYEQYF
TRBJ2-4	TRBV10-3	TRBD2	NA	TGTGCCACTTCCGACGCAGGGCGGGGGACCAAAAACATTCAGTACTTC	CATSDAGRGTKNIQYF
TRBJ2-1	TRBV27	TRBD2	many	TGTGCCAGCAGTTCTCCAACCCAATTGACTAGCGGGTGGGAAGTGGAGCAGTTCTTC	CASSSPTQLTSGWEVEQFF
TRBJ1-2	TRBV7-2	TRBD1	few	TGTGCCAGCAGCCCCCAGGGGGGTCCCTATGGCTACACCTTC	CASSPQGGPYGYTF
TRBJ2-5	TRBV6-1	NA	NA	TGTGCCAGCAGTGAAGTTGTGGGGCTCCAAGAGACCCAGTACTTC	CASSEVVGLQETQYF
TRBJ2-1	TRBV27	NA	few	TGTGCCAGCAGTTTTGGAGATACAACATACAATGAGCAGTTCTTC	CASSFGDTTYNEQFF
TRBJ2-1	TRBV4-3	TRBD2	few	TGCGCCAGCAGCCAAGGGACTAGCGTTTACAATGAGCAGTTCTTC	CASSQGTSVYNEQFF
TRBJ2-1	TRBV11-2	TRBD2	NA	TGTGCCAGCAGTAGGGGGGGACTAGGACCCGTCTACAATGAGCAGTTCTTC	CASSRGGLGPVYNEQFF
TRBJ1-1	TRBV10-1	NA	NA	TGCGCCAGCAGTGCGGCGTGGGGGACTGAAGCTTTCTTT	CASSAAWGTEAFF
TRBJ2-1	TRBV7-3	NA	NA	TGTGCCAGCAGCCCAGGGGTCAACAATGAGCAGTTCTTC	CASSPGVNNEQFF
TRBJ2-7	TRBV6-1	NA	few	TGTGCCAGCGGATTGGCCTACGAGCAGTACTTC	CASGLAYEQYF
TRBJ1-2	TRBV6-1	NA	few	TGTGCCAGCAGTGAAGCGGTGGGCCGTAACTATGGCTACACCTTC	CASSEAVGRNYGYTF
TRBJ2-7	TRBV3-1	TRBD2	NA	TGTGCCAGCAGCCATCGGGACTACTCCTACGAGCAGTACTTC	CASSHRDYSYEQYF
TRBJ2-1	TRBV2	NA	NA	TGTGCCAGCAGTGAGAGCGAGGTTAGCTCCTACAATGAGCAGTTCTTC	CASSESEVSSYNEQFF
TRBJ2-7	TRBV4-1	NA	few	TGCGCCAGCAGCCAAGACTCGGGAGTCCCCTCCTACGAGCAGTACTTC	CASSQDSGVPSYEQYF
TRBJ1-6	TRBV6-5	NA	few	TGTGCCAACAGTTACTCTCGGACAGTAGAATCACCCCTCCACTTT	CANSYSRTVESPLHF
TRBJ2-5	TRBV6-1	TRBD2	large	TGTGCCAGCAGACAGAGCGGGACGGAGACCCAGTACTTC	CASRQSGTETQYF
TRBJ2-1	TRBV11-2	NA	NA	TGTGCCAGCAGCCCCAAAGGGGCGGGGACCTACAATGAGCAGTTCTTC	CASSPKGAGTYNEQFF
TRBJ2-6	TRBV6-6	TRBD1	NA	TGTGCCAGCAGCCAACGGACAGGGGGCGAAACTGGGGCCAACGTCCTGACTTTC	CASSQRTGGETGANVLTF